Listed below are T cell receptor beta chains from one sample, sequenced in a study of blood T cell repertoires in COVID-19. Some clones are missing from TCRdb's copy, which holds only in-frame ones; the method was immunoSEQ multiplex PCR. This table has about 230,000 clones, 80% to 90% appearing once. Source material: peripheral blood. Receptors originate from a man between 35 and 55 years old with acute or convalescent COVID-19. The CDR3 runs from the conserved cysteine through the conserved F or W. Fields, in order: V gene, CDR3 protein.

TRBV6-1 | CASRVTGISNQPQHF
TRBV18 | CASSPRSPGQGSYEQYF
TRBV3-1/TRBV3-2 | CASSQDRSGAFF
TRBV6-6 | CASNEGFTYEQYF
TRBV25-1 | CASSESVQGRAFF
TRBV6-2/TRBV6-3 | CASSYPGQGNQPQHF
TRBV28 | CASSRGTGDYGYTF
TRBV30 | CAWNRYGPGQGGNEQFF
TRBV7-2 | CASSFRPGGPTDTQYF
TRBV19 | CASSMGQALAKNIQYF
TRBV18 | CASSPSGGGPEAFF
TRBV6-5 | CASRGTSGEQYEQYF
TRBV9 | CASRQGSGVNYGYTF
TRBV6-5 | CASSYWGTGGLEGYTF
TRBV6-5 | CASSRDNGYTF
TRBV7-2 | CASSSYGEQFF
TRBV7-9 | CASSRDITGSEKLFF
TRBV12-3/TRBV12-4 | CASSQGLEREQFF
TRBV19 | CASSIDRKYGYTF
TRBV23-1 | CASSQSAGRGEKLFF
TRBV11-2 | CASSRGREGEQYF
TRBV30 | CAWSVGRGTLYEQYF
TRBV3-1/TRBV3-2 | CASSQQETQYF
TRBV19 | CASSPPGGGTEAFF
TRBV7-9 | CASIEWASDYGYTF
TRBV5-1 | CASSPVFGENSYNSPLHF
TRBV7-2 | CASSLTTVEAFF
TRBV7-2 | CASSLIGTGGSAAGNTIYF
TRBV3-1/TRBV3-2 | CASSQLKGDGYTF
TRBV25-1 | CASSAHRDSSYEQYF
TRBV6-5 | CASRSGTGNNEQFF
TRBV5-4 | CASSLGGRGISTDTQYF
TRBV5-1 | CASKRQGENTGELFF
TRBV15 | CATSREGAREQYF
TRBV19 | CASSIPRTGGRDEQFF
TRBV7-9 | CASSLGQVNEKLFF
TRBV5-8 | CASSLDSRGYGYTF
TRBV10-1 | CASSGQRNTEAFF
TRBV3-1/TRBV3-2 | CASSQTRQALYEQYF
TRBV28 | CASNFVQTVRTDEQYF
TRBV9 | CASRPGPGNYGYTF
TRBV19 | CASTLQGNGGYTF